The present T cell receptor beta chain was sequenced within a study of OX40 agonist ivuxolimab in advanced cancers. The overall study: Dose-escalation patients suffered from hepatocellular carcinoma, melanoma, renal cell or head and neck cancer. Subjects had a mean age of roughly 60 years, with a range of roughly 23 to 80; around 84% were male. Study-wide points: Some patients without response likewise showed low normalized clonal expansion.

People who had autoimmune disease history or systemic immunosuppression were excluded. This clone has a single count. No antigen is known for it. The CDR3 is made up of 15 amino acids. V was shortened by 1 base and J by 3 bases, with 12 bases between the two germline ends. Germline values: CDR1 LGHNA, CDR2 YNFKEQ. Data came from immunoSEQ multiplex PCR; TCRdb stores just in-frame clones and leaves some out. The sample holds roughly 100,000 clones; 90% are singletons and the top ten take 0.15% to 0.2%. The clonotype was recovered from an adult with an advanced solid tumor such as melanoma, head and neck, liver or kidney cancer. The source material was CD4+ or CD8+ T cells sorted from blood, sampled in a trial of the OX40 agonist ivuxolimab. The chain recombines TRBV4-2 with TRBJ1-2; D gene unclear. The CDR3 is CASSQAAQADYGYTF. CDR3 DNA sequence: TGTGCCAGCAGCCAAGCAGCCCAGGCGGACTATGGCTACACCTTC.